Reported below is one TCR beta chain. What it recognizes is unknown. Per the germline V gene, CDR1 is MNHEY and CDR2 is SMNVEV (reference sequence). The CDR3 runs to 14 residues. The J segment lost 7 bases and the V segment lost 6 bases, leaving 9 bases of the junction unmatched. Documented time point: week 3, after first cycle of checkpoint inhibitor. Samples come from before therapy and from week 3 after the first blockade cycle. Using immunoSEQ multiplex PCR, the repertoire was profiled, and TCRdb retains in-frame clones only, with some absent. The table includes about 12,000 clones, more than 75% detected once. The data originate from a study of blood T cell dynamics during melanoma immunotherapy. The wider study: Standard first-line treatment here was pembrolizumab or nivolumab plus ipilimumab in metastatic melanoma. Findings and limits, study-wide: Unlike progressors, later disease-control patients had W3 repertoires gaining clonality or diversity.

The material was blood, obtained from a patient treated with checkpoint blockade. V gene TRBV27 combines with J gene TRBJ2-1, with 7 positions matching TRBD2. The TCR originated in a human donor with melanoma. CDR3 DNA sequence: TGTGCCAGCAGCAAGAATTCGGGAGGAAATGAGCAGTTCTTC. This codes for CASSKNSGGNEQFF.